The present entry profiles one T cell receptor (beta chain) with its context. This entry belongs to a study of T cell repertoires in aging, cancer and after chemotherapy. Overall study: Six age groups, ranging from 30 or younger to 70 or older, included the donors. Repeat sampling of healthy donors over several months to years showed clear clonal overlap.

Multiplex touch-down PCR with TRB-A/B primers amplified rearranged V-D-J TRB sequences. A single record per CDR3 protein comes from TCRdb applying MiXCR to the multiplex PCR reads. The sample contains about 6,800 distinct CDR3 sequences, 40% of which appear only once. Trimming removed 1 base at V and 7 bases at J, with 32 bases between. Looked up from germline, CDR1 is LGHNA and CDR2 is YNFKEQ. The CDR3 is 21 amino acids. Peripheral blood genomic DNA, not sorted cells or RNA, was the template. The source of this sequence is a human donor in good health. Sequences were obtained from blood. J is TRBJ1-5 and V is TRBV4-2; possibly TRBD1 for D (6 bases). Here the CDR3 DNA reads TGTGCCAGCAGCCAAGGTGGAGTCGCGGCTAGCGGGGGGGCGGAAATCCAGCCCCAGCATTTT. Translation gives CASSQGGVAASGGAEIQPQHF.